These 31 T cell receptor beta chains were sequenced from one sample in a study of cytomegalovirus exposure and HLA in healthy donors. PCR was performed using 60 Vbeta and 13 Jbeta primers. Assay used: immunoSEQ multiplex PCR; TCRdb lists only in-frame clones, some missing. Seen here are fewer than 200,000 clones, about 85% observed once, and the top ten hold approximately 0.98%. The sample was PBMCs. These receptors were obtained from a boy younger than 10 in good health and CMV-seronegative.

DNA for the CDR3: TGCGCCAGCAGTGAGAGAATAGGGGTCACGCAAGAGACCCAGTACTTC. Protein: CASSERIGVTQETQYF. This chain connects TRBV10-2 to TRBJ2-5; D is possibly TRBD1 (5 bases). The germline V and J ends were trimmed by 2 bases and 2 bases, with 15 bases remaining between them. Germline V gives CDR1 WSHSY, CDR2 SAAADI. The CDR3 loop spans 16 amino acids.

The V gene is TRBV7-2, the J gene TRBJ2-5, with TRBD2 as a possible D gene (5 bases). Germline loops: CDR1 SGHTA, CDR2 FQGNSA. Trimming removed 1 base at V and 1 base at J, with 10 bases between. The CDR3 length is 15 residues. The CDR3 is CASSLGHSGQETQYF. The CDR3 DNA follows: TGTGCCAGCAGCTTAGGCCACAGCGGCCAAGAGACCCAGTACTTC.

This clone was seen a single time. The chain carries TRBV5-1 and TRBJ2-7, with a possible D match to TRBD1 (6 bases). This CDR3 is built from 12 residues. V lost 8 bases and J lost 0, with 9 bases in between. CDR1 is SGHRS and CDR2 is YFSETQ in the germline V gene. CDR3 region: CASLTGSYEQYF. CDR3 DNA: TGCGCCAGTTTGACAGGCTCCTACGAGCAGTACTTC.

V is TRBV6-1 and J is TRBJ2-7, with 10 positions matching TRBD1. Germline CDR1 reads MNHNS; CDR2 reads SASEGT. The CDR3 runs to 16 residues. V gave up 3 bases and J gave up 4 bases; unmatched junction bases: 9. As DNA, the CDR3 is TGTGCCAGCAGTGAGAGAACCGGGACAGGGGCGTACGAGCAGTACTTC. Translated: CASSERTGTGAYEQYF.

The gene calls are TRBV6-1 and TRBJ2-5, with D possibly matching TRBD2 (7 bases). The J call is doubtful: the DNA matches TRBJ2-7 better. The CDR3 consists of 14 residues. The germline V gene has CDR1 MNHNS and CDR2 SASEGT. The CDR3 loop reads CASSGAGASYEQYF. The CDR3 nucleotides read TGTGCCAGCAGTGGGGCGGGGGCTAGTTACGAGCAGTACTTC.

This chain links TRBV15 with TRBJ1-4; D gene ambiguous. The CDR3 totals 16 residues. Germline V gene lookup returns CDR1 LNHNV and CDR2 YYDKDF (reference sequence). The V end was cut by 6 bases, the J end by 3 bases, with 17 bases between. CDR3 region: CATSQVSSPANEKLFF. The CDR3 nucleotides are TGTGCCACCAGTCAAGTTTCCTCCCCGGCTAATGAAAAACTGTTTTTT.

This chain uses TRBV14 with TRBJ2-7; 7 nucleotides align to TRBD2. The CDR3 has 16 amino acids. Trimming took 1 base from V and 2 from J; bases not matched to a gene: 8. Germline V CDR1 and CDR2: SGHDN, FVKESK. The CDR3 here is CASSQGRAGLTYEQYF. CDR3 nucleotides: TGTGCCAGCAGCCAAGGAAGAGCGGGGCTAACCTACGAGCAGTACTTC.

This chain uses TRBV27 with TRBJ2-7, with a possible D match to TRBD2 (5 bases). The CDR3 length is 15 residues. From germline, CDR1 is MNHEY and CDR2 SMNVEV (reference sequence). Between the trimmed V and J ends, which lost 3 bases and 3 bases, there was a span of 15 bases. CDR3 loop: CASSFFRDPLYEQYF. CDR3 nucleotides: TGTGCCAGCAGTTTTTTCCGGGATCCCCTCTACGAGCAGTACTTC.

V usage is TRBV28 and J usage is TRBJ1-6; perhaps TRBD1 as D (6 bases). The CDR3 is 17 amino acids. Germline V CDR1 and CDR2: MDHEN, SYDVKM. V shed 5 bases and J shed 10 bases, with 24 bases lying between them. DNA for the CDR3: TGTGCCAGCAGTACCGAGGGGGGCCGGGGGGGCCGGTCACCCCTCCACTTT. It yields the protein CASSTEGGRGGRSPLHF.

There are a few counts of this clone. The chain employs TRBV7-9 and TRBJ1-1; D is ambiguous. The V gene lost 6 bases and the J gene lost 6 bases, with 20 bases spanning the gap. The CDR3 length is 15 residues. The germline gives CDR1 SEHNR, CDR2 FQNEAQ (reference sequence). CDR3 bases: TGTGCCAGCAGTCCGGGCCTAGCCCTTAGGGCTGAAGCTTTCTTT. Translation: CASSPGLALRAEAFF.

V gene TRBV30 combines with J gene TRBJ2-3, with 7 bases lining up with TRBD1. This CDR3 has 15 amino acids. The germline V gene has CDR1 GTSNPN and CDR2 SVGIG (reference sequence). V was clipped by 4 bases and J by 3 bases; unmatched bases: 10. The CDR3 DNA reads TGTGCCTGGAATCACAGGGGCGCTCGAACAGATACGCAGTATTTT. Translated: CAWNHRGARTDTQYF. Looking up the rest from reference TRBV30 and TRBJ2-3 gives the full variable domain: SQTIHQWPATLVQPVGSPLSLECTVEGTSNPNLYWYRQAAGRGLQLLFYSVGIGQISSEVPQNLSASRPQDRQFILSSKKLLLSDSGFYLCAWNHRGARTDTQYFGPGTRLTVL.

Worth noting for this clone: One end of the junction is discordant with germline, which a read error may explain. The J gene is TRBJ1-3, the V gene TRBV7-9, with D possibly matching TRBD1 (6 bases). The CDR3 spans 15 residues. Germline-derived CDR1 and CDR2 are SEHNR and FQNEAQ (reference sequence). The CDR3 reads CSSSFEGGSGNTIYF. Written as DNA, the CDR3 is TGTTCCAGCAGCTTCGAAGGGGGTTCTGGAAACACCATATATTTT.

This clone occurred a few times. This CDR3 is also generated by other DNA sequences in the sample. V and J are TRBV4-1 and TRBJ1-1; D not certain. The CDR3 extends over 13 amino acids. Trimming pared 1 base from V and 1 base from J, leaving 4 bases between. Germline CDR1 MGHRA, CDR2 YSYEKL. The CDR3 region is CASSQGRNTEAFF. The CDR3 DNA is TGCGCCAGCAGCCAAGGTAGGAACACTGAAGCTTTCTTT.

V and J are TRBV30 and TRBJ2-5, with a possible D match to TRBD2 (6 bases). Per germline, CDR1 GTSNPN and CDR2 SVGIG (reference sequence). V was trimmed by 1 base and J by 5 bases, leaving 17 bases between them. This CDR3 is built from 15 residues. This chain's CDR3 is CAWSAPWRAGETQYF. For the CDR3, the DNA is TGTGCCTGGAGTGCCCCCTGGAGGGCCGGGGAGACCCAGTACTTC.

For this clone: One end of the junction varies from germline; a read error may be responsible. J is TRBJ1-1 and V is TRBV19; TRBD1 matches 8 bases. The CDR3 runs to 11 residues. Germline V CDR1 and CDR2: LNHDA, SQIVND (reference sequence). The CDR3 sequence: CASSIRTGIRF. CDR3 DNA: TGTGCCAGTAGTATTCGGACAGGGATTCGATTT.

The gene calls are TRBV29-1 and TRBJ1-1, with TRBD1 identical over 11 bases. V lost 4 bases, J lost 3 bases, and 1 base stayed unmatched. Germline values: CDR1 SQVTM, CDR2 ANQGSEA. The CDR3 extends over 13 amino acids. The CDR3: CSVGDRGYTEAFF. CDR3 bases: TGCAGCGTTGGGGACAGGGGGTACACTGAAGCTTTCTTT.

The sample holds one count of this clone. Additional DNA sequences in this sample encode the identical CDR3. The chain is built from TRBV7-6 and TRBJ2-3, with 7 bases identical to TRBD1. The CDR3 spans 16 residues. Germline-derived CDR1 and CDR2 are SGHVS and FNYEAQ. J gave up 7 bases and V 2 bases, and 12 bases lay outside the gene matches. CDR3 DNA sequence: TGTGCCAGCAGCTTACCACAGGGGTCTGACCGGAATACGCAGTATTTT. Protein: CASSLPQGSDRNTQYF.

The V and J genes are TRBV30 and TRBJ1-6, with 7 bases identical to TRBD1. Germline V gives CDR1 GTSNPN, CDR2 SVGIG (reference sequence). V was clipped by 2 bases and J by 8 bases; unmatched bases: 15. There are 17 residues in the CDR3. The CDR3 nucleotides are TGTGCCTGGAGTCAAAGCAGGGGGGCTCTCGTTGATTCACCCCTCCACTTT. It codes for CAWSQSRGALVDSPLHF.

V is TRBV7-2 and J is TRBJ2-3, with D maybe TRBD1 (6 bases). Germline V CDR1 and CDR2: SGHTA, FQGNSA. V gave up 3 bases and J gave up 6 bases, with 19 bases separating them. This CDR3 region has 16 residues. CDR3 nucleotides: TGTGCCAGCAGCTTGGGGTTGGGGGCCCCCTTGGATACGCAGTATTTT. Amino acid sequence: CASSLGLGAPLDTQYF.

This clone was seen just once. The rearrangement links TRBV5-6 to TRBJ1-1, with 10 bases lining up with TRBD1. V lost 0 bases, J lost 6 bases, and 8 bases stayed unmatched. The CDR3 loop spans 16 amino acids. Germline CDR1 SGHDT, CDR2 YYEEEE. CDR3 bases: TGTGCCAGCAGCTTGGTGGGACAGGGGCTTTTATCTGAAGCTTTCTTT. This codes for CASSLVGQGLLSEAFF.

CDR3 coding DNA: TGTGCCAGCAGGTACTCGAATGAGCAGTTCTTC. Translation: CASRYSNEQFF. V usage is TRBV13 and J usage is TRBJ2-1; no clear D. V was clipped by 6 bases and J by 7 bases, with 7 bases between them. CDR3 size: 11 residues. Germline V lookup: CDR1 PRHDT, CDR2 FYEKMQ (reference sequence). The entire variable domain, with the rest obtained from reference TRBV13 and TRBJ2-1, is as follows: AAGVIQSPRHLIKEKRETATLKCYPIPRHDTVYWYQQGPGQDPQFLISFYEKMQSDKGSIPDRFSAQQFSDYHSELNMSSLELGDSALYFCASRYSNEQFFGPGTRLTVL.

This chain joins TRBV28 and TRBJ1-1; a possible D gene is TRBD1 (6 bases). The CDR3 totals 15 residues. V was cut by 5 bases and J by 4 bases, with 17 bases left in between. Germline CDR1 is MDHEN and CDR2 is SYDVKM. The CDR3 reads CASSPRQALGTEAFF. CDR3 DNA sequence: TGTGCCAGCAGTCCTCGACAGGCCCTCGGCACTGAAGCTTTCTTT.

V gene TRBV5-1 combines with J gene TRBJ2-5; 7 nucleotides line up with TRBD2. The V segment lost 4 bases and the J segment 0 bases; nucleotides outside the gene matches: 6. CDR3 length equals 15 residues. Germline V gene sequence: CDR1 SGHRS, CDR2 YFSETQ. DNA of the CDR3: TGCGCCAGCAGCCCCGGGGGACTATACCAAGAGACCCAGTACTTC. Translation: CASSPGGLYQETQYF.

V is TRBV28 and J is TRBJ1-5; tentative D call: TRBD1 (5 bases). Germline CDR1 reads MDHEN; CDR2 reads SYDVKM. The CDR3 length is 12 residues. Trimming took 6 bases from V and 9 from J, leaving 12 bases between them. CDR3: CASRGVPRPQHF. CDR3 coding DNA: TGTGCCAGCAGAGGGGTCCCAAGGCCCCAGCATTTT.

This sequence joins TRBV7-9 and TRBJ2-7; TRBD1 agrees at 8 bases. V was pared by 6 bases and J by 5 bases, with 12 bases of the junction left unmatched. Germline CDR1 SEHNR, CDR2 FQNEAQ (reference sequence). CDR3 size: 15 residues. CDR3 sequence: CASSLDRDRTNEQYF. The CDR3 bases are TGTGCCAGCAGTCTCGACCGGGACAGGACCAACGAGCAGTACTTC.

This chain uses TRBV30 with TRBJ1-4; no clear D gene. V gave up 3 bases and J gave up 8 bases, with 10 bases separating them. Germline V gives CDR1 GTSNPN, CDR2 SVGIG (reference sequence). This CDR3 has 12 residues. CDR3 in amino acids: CAWSPGLEKLFF. In DNA form, the CDR3 reads TGTGCCTGGAGCCCGGGGTTGGAAAAACTGTTTTTT.

The chain joins TRBV6-1 to TRBJ2-7; 7 bases align to TRBD2. CDR1 and CDR2 from the germline V gene are MNHNS and SASEGT. The CDR3 totals 15 residues. The junction had 15 bases not matched to a gene; V was cut back by 6 bases and J by 7 bases. CDR3 loop: CASRGGSLSPREQYF. CDR3 nucleotides: TGTGCCAGCAGGGGGGGGAGCTTGTCGCCTCGGGAGCAGTACTTC.

The CDR3 nucleotides are TGTGCCAGCAGCTTGGAGGCAGCTAGCACTGAAGCTTTCTTT. It specifies CASSLEAASTEAFF. J is TRBJ1-1 and V is TRBV5-4; D call uncertain. Germline V gene data show CDR1 as SGHNT and CDR2 as YYREEE (reference sequence). The CDR3 has 14 amino acids. The V end lost 0 bases, the J end lost 4 bases, and 10 bases lay between the germline ends.

The J gene is TRBJ1-2, the V gene TRBV30, with D tentatively TRBD1 (5 bases). Trimming shortened V by 0 bases and J by 8 bases, and 19 bases separated the two germline ends. The CDR3 consists of 15 residues. CDR1 and CDR2 (germline): GTSNPN, SVGIG (reference sequence). The CDR3 bases are TGTGCCTGGAGTGTCGGGGGAACTTCGCCCAGGGGCTACACCTTC. Its protein product is CAWSVGGTSPRGYTF.

The J gene is TRBJ2-1, the V gene TRBV29-1; 7 bases agree with TRBD2. Germline V gene data show CDR1 as SQVTM and CDR2 as ANQGSEA. V lost 8 bases and J lost 2; bases outside the gene matches: 6. This CDR3 has 13 residues. CDR3 sequence: CSMREQTYNEQFF. In DNA form, the CDR3 reads TGCAGCATGCGGGAGCAGACCTACAATGAGCAGTTCTTC.

CDR3 sequence: CASSLAKGRGSLYEQYF. In nucleotides, the CDR3 is TGTGCCAGCAGCTTAGCGAAGGGTAGGGGGTCCCTCTACGAGCAGTACTTC. The chain couples TRBV7-6 to TRBJ2-7, with D perhaps matching TRBD1 (6 bases). V lost 0 bases and J 3 bases, leaving 18 bases between the germline ends. Per germline, CDR1 SGHVS and CDR2 FNYEAQ. The CDR3 spans 17 residues.